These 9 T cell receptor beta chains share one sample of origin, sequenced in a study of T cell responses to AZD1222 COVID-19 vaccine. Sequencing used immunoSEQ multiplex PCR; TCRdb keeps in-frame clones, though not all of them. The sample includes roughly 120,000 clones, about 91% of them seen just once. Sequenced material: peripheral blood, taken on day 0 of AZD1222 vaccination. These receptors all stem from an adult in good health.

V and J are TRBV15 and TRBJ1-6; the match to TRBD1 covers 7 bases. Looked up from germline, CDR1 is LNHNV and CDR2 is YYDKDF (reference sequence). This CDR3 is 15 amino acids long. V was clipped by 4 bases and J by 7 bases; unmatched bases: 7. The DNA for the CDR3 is TGTGCCACCAGCATCCAGACAGGGAGGAATTCACCCCTCCACTTT. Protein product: CATSIQTGRNSPLHF. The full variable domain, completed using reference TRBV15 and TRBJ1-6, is DAMVIQNPRYQVTQFGKPVTLSCSQTLNHNVMYWYQQKSSQAPKLLFHYYDKDFNNEADTPDNFQSRRPNTSFCFLDIRSPGLGDTAMYLCATSIQTGRNSPLHFGNGTRLTVT.

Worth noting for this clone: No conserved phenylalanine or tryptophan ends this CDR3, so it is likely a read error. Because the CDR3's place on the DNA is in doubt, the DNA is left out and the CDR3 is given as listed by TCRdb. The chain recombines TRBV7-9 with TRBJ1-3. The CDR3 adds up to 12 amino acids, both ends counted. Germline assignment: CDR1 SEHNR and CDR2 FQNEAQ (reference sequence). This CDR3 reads CASSLGPPGLSY.

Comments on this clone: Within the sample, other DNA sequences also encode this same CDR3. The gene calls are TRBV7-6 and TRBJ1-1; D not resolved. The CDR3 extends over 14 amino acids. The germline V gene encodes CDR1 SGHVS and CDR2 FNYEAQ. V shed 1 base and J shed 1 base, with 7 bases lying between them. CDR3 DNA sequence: TGTGCCAGCAGCTTAGGGGCGCCGAACACTGAAGCTTTCTTT. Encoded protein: CASSLGAPNTEAFF.

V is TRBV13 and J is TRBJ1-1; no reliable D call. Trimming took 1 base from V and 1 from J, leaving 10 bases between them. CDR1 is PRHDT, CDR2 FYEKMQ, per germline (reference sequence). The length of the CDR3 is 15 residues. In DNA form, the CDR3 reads TGTGCCAGCAGCTTAGCCCACAGCCCGAACACTGAAGCTTTCTTT. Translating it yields CASSLAHSPNTEAFF.

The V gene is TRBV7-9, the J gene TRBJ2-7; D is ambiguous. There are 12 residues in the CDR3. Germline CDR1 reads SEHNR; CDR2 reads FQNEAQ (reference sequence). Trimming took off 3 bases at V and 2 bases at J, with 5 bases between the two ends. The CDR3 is CASSFETYEQYF. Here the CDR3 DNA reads TGTGCCAGCAGCTTTGAAACCTACGAGCAGTACTTC. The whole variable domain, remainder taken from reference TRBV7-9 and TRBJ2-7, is DTGVSQNPRHKITKRGQNVTFRCDPISEHNRLYWYRQTLGQGPEFLTYFQNEAQLEKSRLLSDRFSAERPKGSFSTLEIQRTEQGDSAMYLCASSFETYEQYFGPGTRLTVT.

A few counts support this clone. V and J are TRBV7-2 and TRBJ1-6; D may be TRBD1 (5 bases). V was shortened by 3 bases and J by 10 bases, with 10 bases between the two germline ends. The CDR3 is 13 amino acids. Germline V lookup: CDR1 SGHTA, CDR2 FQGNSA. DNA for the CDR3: TGTGCCAGCAGCTTGAGGAGGGGATCACCCCTCCACTTT. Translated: CASSLRRGSPLHF.

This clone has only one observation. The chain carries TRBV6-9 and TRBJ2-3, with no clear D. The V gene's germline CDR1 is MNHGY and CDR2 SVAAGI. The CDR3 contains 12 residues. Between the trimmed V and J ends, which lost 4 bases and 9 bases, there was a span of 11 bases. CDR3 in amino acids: CASSSLENTQYF. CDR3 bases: TGTGCCAGCAGTTCCTTAGAAAACACGCAGTATTTT.

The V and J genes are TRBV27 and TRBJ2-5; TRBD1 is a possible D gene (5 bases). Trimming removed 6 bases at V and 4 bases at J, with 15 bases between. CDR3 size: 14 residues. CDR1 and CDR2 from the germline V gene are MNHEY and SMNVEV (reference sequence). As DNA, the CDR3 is TGTGCCAGCAGCAAAGTAGGGGTGGGAGAGACCCAGTACTTC. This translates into CASSKVGVGETQYF.

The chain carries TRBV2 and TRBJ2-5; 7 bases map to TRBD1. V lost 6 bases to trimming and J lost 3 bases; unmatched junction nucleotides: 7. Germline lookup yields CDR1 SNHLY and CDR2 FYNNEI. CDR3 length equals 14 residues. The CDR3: CASRAGTAKETQYF. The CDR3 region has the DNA TGTGCCAGCAGAGCCGGGACAGCAAAAGAGACCCAGTACTTC.